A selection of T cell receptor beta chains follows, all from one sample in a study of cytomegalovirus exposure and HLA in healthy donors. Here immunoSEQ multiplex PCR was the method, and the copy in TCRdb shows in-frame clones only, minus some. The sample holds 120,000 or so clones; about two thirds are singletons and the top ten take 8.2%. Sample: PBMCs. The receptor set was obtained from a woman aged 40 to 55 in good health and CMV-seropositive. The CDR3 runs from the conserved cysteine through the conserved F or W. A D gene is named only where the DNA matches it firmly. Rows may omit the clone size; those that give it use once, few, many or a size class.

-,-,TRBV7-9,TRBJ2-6,CASSYTTSGANVLTF,TGTGCCAGCAGCTATACTACGTCTGGGGCCAACGTCCTGACTTTC
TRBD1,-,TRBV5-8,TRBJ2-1,CASSLYRGDEQFF,TGTGCCAGCAGCTTGTACAGGGGGGATGAGCAGTTCTTC
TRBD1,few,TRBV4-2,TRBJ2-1,CASSQGDRGTNNEQFF,TGTGCCAGCAGCCAAGGGGACAGGGGGACCAACAATGAGCAGTTCTTC
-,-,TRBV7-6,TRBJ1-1,CASSLVYSRSPTEAFF,TGTGCCAGCAGCTTAGTCTACTCCCGGTCACCCACTGAAGCTTTCTTT
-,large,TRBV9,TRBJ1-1,CASSLDSTEAFF,TGTGCCAGCAGCCTTGACAGCACTGAAGCTTTCTTT
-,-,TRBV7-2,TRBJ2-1,CASSPDWGRNEQFF,TGTGCCAGCAGCCCAGATTGGGGGCGAAATGAGCAGTTCTTC
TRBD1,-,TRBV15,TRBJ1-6,CATSRDRQGSSPLHF,TGTGCCACCAGCAGAGATCGACAGGGCAGCTCACCCCTCCACTTT
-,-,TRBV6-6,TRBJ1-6,CASLAGASSYNSPLHF,TGTGCCAGCCTGGCGGGGGCTAGCTCCTATAATTCACCCCTCCACTTT
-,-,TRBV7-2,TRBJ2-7,CASSLGAGATYEQYF,TGTGCCAGCAGCTTAGGGGCGGGGGCGACCTACGAGCAGTACTTC
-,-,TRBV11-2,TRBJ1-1,CASSPGRNFAFF,TGTGCCAGCAGCCCAGGGAGGAATTTCGCTTTCTTT
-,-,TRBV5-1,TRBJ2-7,CASTLGSSYEQYF,TGCGCCAGCACCCTCGGGTCATCCTACGAGCAGTACTTC
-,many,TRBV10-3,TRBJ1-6,CAISESPLEGGSPLHF,TGTGCCATCAGTGAGTCCCCCCTGGAGGGTGGATCACCCCTCCACTTT
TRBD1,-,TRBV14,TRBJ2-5,CASSQGGTGKTQYF,TGTGCCAGCAGCCAAGGAGGGACAGGAAAGACCCAGTACTTC
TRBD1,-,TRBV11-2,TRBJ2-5,CASSPLPGQGNQETQYF,TGTGCCAGCAGCCCGCTCCCGGGACAGGGAAACCAAGAGACCCAGTACTTC
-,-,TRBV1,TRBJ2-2,CTSSQAVRAGVPTGELFF,TGCACCAGCAGCCAAGCAGTAAGAGCGGGGGTTCCCACCGGGGAGCTGTTTTTT
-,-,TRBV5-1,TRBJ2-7,CASSSGQGQTYEQYF,TGCGCCAGCAGCTCCGGGCAGGGGCAGACCTACGAGCAGTACTTC
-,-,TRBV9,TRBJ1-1,CASSTPGETTEAFF,TGTGCCAGCAGCACCCCAGGGGAGACCACTGAAGCTTTCTTT
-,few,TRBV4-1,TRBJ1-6,CASSQAPILGGVNSPLHF,TGCGCCAGCAGCCAAGCACCGATACTGGGGGGGGTGAATTCACCCCTCCACTTT